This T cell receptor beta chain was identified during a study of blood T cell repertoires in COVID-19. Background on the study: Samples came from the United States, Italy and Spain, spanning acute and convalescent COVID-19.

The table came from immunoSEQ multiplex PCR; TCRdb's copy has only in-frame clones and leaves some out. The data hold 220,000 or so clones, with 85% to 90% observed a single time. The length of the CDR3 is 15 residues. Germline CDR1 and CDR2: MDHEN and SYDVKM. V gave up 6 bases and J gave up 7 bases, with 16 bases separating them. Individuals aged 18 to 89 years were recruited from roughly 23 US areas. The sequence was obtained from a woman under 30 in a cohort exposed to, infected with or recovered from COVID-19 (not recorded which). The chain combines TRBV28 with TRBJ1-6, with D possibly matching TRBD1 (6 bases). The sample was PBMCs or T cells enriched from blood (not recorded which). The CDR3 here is CASRPSQGLNSPLHF. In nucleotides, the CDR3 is TGTGCCAGCAGGCCCTCGCAGGGGCTAAATTCACCCCTCCACTTT.